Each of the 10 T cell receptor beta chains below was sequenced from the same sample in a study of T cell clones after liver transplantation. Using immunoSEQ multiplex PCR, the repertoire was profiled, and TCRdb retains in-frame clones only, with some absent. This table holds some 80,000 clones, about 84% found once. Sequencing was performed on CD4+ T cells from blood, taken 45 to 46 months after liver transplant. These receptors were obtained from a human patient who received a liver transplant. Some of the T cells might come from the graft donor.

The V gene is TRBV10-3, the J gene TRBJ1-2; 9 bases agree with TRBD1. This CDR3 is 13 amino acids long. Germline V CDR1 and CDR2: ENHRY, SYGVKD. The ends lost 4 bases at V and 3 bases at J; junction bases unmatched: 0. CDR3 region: CAISGTGDYGYTF. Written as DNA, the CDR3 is TGTGCCATCAGTGGGACAGGGGACTATGGCTACACCTTC.

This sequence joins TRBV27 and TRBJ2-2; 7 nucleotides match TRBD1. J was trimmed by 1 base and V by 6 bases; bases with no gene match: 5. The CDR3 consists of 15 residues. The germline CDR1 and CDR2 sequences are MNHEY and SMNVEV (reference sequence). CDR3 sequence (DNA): TGTGCCAGCAGACGGGACAGTCGGAACACCGGGGAGCTGTTTTTT. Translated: CASRRDSRNTGELFF.

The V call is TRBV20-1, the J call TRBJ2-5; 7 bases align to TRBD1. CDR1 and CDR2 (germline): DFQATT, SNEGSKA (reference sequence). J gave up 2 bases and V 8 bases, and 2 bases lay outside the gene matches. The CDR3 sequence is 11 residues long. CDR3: CSWDRQETQYF. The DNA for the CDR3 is TGCAGTTGGGACAGACAAGAGACCCAGTACTTC.

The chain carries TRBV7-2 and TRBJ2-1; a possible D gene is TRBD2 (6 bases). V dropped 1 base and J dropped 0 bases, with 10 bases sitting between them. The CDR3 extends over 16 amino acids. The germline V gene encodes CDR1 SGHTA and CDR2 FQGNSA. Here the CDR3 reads CASSLGGTASYNEQFF. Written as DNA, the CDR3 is TGTGCCAGCAGCTTAGGCGGGACGGCCTCCTACAATGAGCAGTTCTTC.

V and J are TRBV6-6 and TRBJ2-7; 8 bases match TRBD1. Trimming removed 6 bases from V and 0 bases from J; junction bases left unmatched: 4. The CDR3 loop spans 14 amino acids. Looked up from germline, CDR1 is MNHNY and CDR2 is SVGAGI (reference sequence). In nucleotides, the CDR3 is TGTGCCAGCAGATCGGGACAGGCCTCCTACGAGCAGTACTTC. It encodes CASRSGQASYEQYF.

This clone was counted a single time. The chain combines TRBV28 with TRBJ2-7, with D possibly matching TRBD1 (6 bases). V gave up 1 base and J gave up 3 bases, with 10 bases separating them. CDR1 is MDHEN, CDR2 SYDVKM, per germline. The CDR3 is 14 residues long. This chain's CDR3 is CASSLSGQGYEQYF. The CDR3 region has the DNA TGTGCCAGCAGTTTATCGGGACAAGGCTACGAGCAGTACTTC.

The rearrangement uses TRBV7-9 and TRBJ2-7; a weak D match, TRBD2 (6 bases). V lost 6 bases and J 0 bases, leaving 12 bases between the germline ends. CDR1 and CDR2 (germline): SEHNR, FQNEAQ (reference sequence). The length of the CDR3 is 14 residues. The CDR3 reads CASRREGASYEQYF. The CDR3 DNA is TGTGCCAGCAGGCGGGAAGGGGCCTCCTACGAGCAGTACTTC.

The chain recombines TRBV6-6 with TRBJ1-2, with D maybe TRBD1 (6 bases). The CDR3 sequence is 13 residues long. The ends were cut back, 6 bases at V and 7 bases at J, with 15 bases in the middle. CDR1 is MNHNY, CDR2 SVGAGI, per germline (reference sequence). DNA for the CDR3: TGTGCCAGCAGACCCACAGGGAAAGGTGGCTACACCTTC. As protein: CASRPTGKGGYTF.

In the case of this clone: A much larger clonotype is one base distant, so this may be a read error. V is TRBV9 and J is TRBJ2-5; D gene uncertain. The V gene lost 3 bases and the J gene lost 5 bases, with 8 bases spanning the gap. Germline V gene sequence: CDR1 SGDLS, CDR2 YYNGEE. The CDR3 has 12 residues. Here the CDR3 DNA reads TGTGCCAGCAGCGCAGGTGGGGAGACCCAGTACTTC. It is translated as CASSAGGETQYF. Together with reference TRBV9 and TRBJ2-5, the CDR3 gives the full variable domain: DSGVTQTPKHLITATGQRVTLRCSPRSGDLSVYWYQQSLDQGLQFLIQYYNGEERAKGNILERFSAQQFPDLHSELNLSSLELGDSALYFCASSAGGETQYFGPGTRLLVL.

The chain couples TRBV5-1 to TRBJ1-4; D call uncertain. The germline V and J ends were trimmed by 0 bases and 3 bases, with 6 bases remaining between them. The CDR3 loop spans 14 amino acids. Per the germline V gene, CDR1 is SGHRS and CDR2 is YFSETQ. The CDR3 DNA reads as TGCGCCAGCAGCTTGGGTCAGTCTAATGAAAAACTGTTTTTT. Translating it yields CASSLGQSNEKLFF.